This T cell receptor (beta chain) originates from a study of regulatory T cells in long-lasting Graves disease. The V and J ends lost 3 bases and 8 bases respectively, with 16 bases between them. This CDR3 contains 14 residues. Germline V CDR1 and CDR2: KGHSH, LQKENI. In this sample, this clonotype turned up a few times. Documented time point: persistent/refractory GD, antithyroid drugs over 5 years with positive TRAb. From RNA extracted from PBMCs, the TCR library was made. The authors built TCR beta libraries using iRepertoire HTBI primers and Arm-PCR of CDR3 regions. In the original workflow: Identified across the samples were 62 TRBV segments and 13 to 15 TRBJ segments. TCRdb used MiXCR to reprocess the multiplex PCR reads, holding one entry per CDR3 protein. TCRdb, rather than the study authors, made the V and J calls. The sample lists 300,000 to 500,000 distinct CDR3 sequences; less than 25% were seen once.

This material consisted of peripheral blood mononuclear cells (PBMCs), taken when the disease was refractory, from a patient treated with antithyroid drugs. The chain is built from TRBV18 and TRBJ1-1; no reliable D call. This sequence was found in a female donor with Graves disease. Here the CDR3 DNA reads TGTGCCAGCTCACCTAACCCGTTGGGAACAGAAGCTTTCTTT. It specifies CASSPNPLGTEAFF.